These T cell receptor beta chains were read from a single sample in a study of glioma-infiltrating T cells. TCRdb ran MiXCR on the multiplex PCR reads and lists one entry per CDR3 protein. The sample has approximately 130,000 distinct CDR3 sequences; roughly a quarter are singletons. Sequenced: glioma tissue, nonneoplastic brain tissue, or PBMCs (not recorded which). The receptor source for this set is a human donor with low-grade glioma or glioblastoma, undergoing nonglioma brain surgery, or in good health (not recorded which). Both conserved end residues are part of each CDR3. Each record gives: V gene, clone size, CDR3 length, D gene, J gene, CDR3 DNA, CDR3 protein. A D gene is named only where the DNA matches it firmly. Clone size is not always given. Where it is, it says once, few, many or a class for expanded clones.

TRBV14	-	14	TRBD1	TRBJ1-2	TGTGCCAGCAGCCAAAACAGGGGATGGTATGGCTACACCTTC	CASSQNRGWYGYTF
TRBV7-2	-	14	TRBD2	TRBJ2-1	TGTGCCAGCGGCCGGGCGGGGGCCTACAATGAGCAGTTCTTC	CASGRAGAYNEQFF
TRBV29-1	-	14	TRBD2	TRBJ2-5	TGCAGCGTTGAAGAGGCTAGCGGGCAAGAGACCCAGTACTTC	CSVEEASGQETQYF
TRBV6-1	few	13	-	TRBJ1-2	TGTGCCAGCAGTGAATACAGTAACTATGGCTACACCTTC	CASSEYSNYGYTF
TRBV6-1	few	14	TRBD2	TRBJ2-4	TGTGCCAGCATGGGCGGGGGGGCTGGAAACATTCAGTACTTC	CASMGGGAGNIQYF
TRBV27	few	13	-	TRBJ2-1	TGTGCCAGCAGCTTCCAGAGGGACGGAGGGAAGTTCTTC	CASSFQRDGGKFF
TRBV20-1	-	17	TRBD1	TRBJ1-2	TGCAGTGCTCGTCCCCCGGGACAGGGGGTGTGGATCTATGGCTACACCTTC	CSARPPGQGVWIYGYTF
TRBV7-9	-	15	-	TRBJ1-5	TGTGCCAGCAGCTACGACAGGCTTGGAAATCAGCCCCAGCATTTT	CASSYDRLGNQPQHF
TRBV5-1	many	13	TRBD1	TRBJ1-2	TGCGCCAGCAGCTTAACAGGGGACTATGGCTACACCTTC	CASSLTGDYGYTF
TRBV4-1	-	14	-	TRBJ1-5	TGCGCCAGCAGTCATCAGGGTCGCAATCAGCCCCAGCATTTT	CASSHQGRNQPQHF